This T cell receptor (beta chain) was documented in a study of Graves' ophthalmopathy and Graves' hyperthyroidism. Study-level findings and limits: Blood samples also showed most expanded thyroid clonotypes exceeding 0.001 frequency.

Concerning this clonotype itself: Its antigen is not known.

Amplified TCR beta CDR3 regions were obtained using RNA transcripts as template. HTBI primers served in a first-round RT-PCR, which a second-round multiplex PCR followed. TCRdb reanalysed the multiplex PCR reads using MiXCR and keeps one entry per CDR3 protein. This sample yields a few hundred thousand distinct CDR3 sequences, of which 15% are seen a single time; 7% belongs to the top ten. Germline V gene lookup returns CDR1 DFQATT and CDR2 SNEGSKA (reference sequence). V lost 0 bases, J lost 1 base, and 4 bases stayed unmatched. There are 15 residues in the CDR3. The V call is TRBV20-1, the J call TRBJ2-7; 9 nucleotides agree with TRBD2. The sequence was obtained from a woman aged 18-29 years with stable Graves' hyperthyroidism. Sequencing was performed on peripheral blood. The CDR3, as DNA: TGCAGTGCTAGAGAATTAGCGGGGGATTCCTACGAGCAGTACTTC. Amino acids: CSARELAGDSYEQYF.